A single sample is the source of the 23 T cell receptor beta chains below, sequenced in a study of CD8+ T cells in alopecia areata. The treatment: oral pan-JAK inhibitor, 5-10 mg twice daily. Following extraction, RNA underwent reverse transcription to cDNA, which served as the sequencing template. Profiling relied on immunoSEQ multiplex PCR, and the TCRdb table lists in-frame clones only, not all of them. This table has some 190,000 clones, 50% to 60% appearing once. The sample was CD4+ T cells sorted from blood, taken at week 4, from a patient treated with tofacitinib. All receptors come from a human donor with alopecia areata.

This chain uses TRBV7-2 with TRBJ2-5, with TRBD2 as a possible D gene (6 bases). The germline V gene encodes CDR1 SGHTA and CDR2 FQGNSA. The V end lost 5 bases, the J end lost 13 bases, and 20 bases lay between the germline ends. The CDR3 has 13 amino acids. As DNA, the CDR3 is TGTGCCAGCAGCACAACGGGGGACGGATCTCCGTACTTC. Translation gives CASSTTGDGSPYF.

The chain couples TRBV29-1 to TRBJ2-7; maybe TRBD1 (6 bases). Per the germline V gene, CDR1 is SQVTM and CDR2 is ANQGSEA. Trimming left V 4 bases short and J 4 bases short, with 14 bases between. The CDR3 has 13 amino acids. CDR3 DNA sequence: TGCAGCGTTGGACTCGACAGGATATACGAGCAGTACTTC. Residues: CSVGLDRIYEQYF.

This clone has only a few counts. The chain combines TRBV4-2 with TRBJ2-5; TRBD2 matches 8 bases. Germline V lookup: CDR1 LGHNA, CDR2 YNFKEQ. Losses at the gene ends were 1 base for V and 0 bases for J; bases not matched to a gene: 7. The CDR3 runs 17 residues. The chain's CDR3 is CASSQVGSGGYQETQYF. The CDR3 DNA sequence: TGTGCCAGCAGCCAAGTAGGGTCGGGGGGGTACCAAGAGACCCAGTACTTC.

The chain couples TRBV29-1 to TRBJ1-1; 8 bases are shared with TRBD1. In germline, CDR1 is SQVTM, CDR2 ANQGSEA. J lost 6 bases, V lost 7 bases, and 10 bases had no gene match. The CDR3 is made up of 13 amino acids. CDR3 amino acids: CSALQGVGPEAFF. The CDR3 DNA sequence: TGCAGCGCCCTACAGGGGGTCGGGCCTGAAGCTTTCTTT.

The gene calls are TRBV18 and TRBJ2-5, with D possibly matching TRBD2 (6 bases). Trimming shortened V by 3 bases and J by 0 bases, and 11 bases separated the two germline ends. The CDR3 runs to 15 residues. Looked up from germline, CDR1 is KGHSH and CDR2 is LQKENI. As DNA, the CDR3 is TGTGCCAGCTCACCCCCTGCGGGAAACCAAGAGACCCAGTACTTC. Its protein is CASSPPAGNQETQYF.

A few counts support this clone. The V gene is TRBV27, the J gene TRBJ2-7; a possible D gene is TRBD1 (5 bases). Per the germline V gene, CDR1 is MNHEY and CDR2 is SMNVEV (reference sequence). Trimming pared 4 bases from V and 7 bases from J, leaving 14 bases between. This CDR3 is built from 13 residues. The CDR3 here is CASSSRRATEQYF. CDR3 nucleotides: TGTGCCAGCAGTTCGCGCAGGGCCACGGAGCAGTACTTC.

The sample holds a few counts of this clone. This same CDR3 is encoded by further DNA sequences in the sample. V gene TRBV5-1 combines with J gene TRBJ2-7; D not resolved. The CDR3 consists of 13 residues. Germline values: CDR1 SGHRS, CDR2 YFSETQ. Trimming took off 0 bases at V and 2 bases at J, with 6 bases between the two ends. The CDR3 region is CASSLGGTYEQYF. CDR3 bases: TGCGCCAGCAGCTTGGGCGGTACCTACGAGCAGTACTTC.

The rearrangement uses TRBV19 and TRBJ1-5, with unresolved D. V lost 4 bases and J lost 3, with 7 bases in between. The length of the CDR3 is 13 residues. The germline gives CDR1 LNHDA, CDR2 SQIVND (reference sequence). The CDR3 coding sequence is TGTGCCAGTAGTAAGGCAGACAATCAGCCCCAGCATTTT. It translates to CASSKADNQPQHF.

This clone came up a few times. This chain connects TRBV7-2 to TRBJ2-5; perhaps D is TRBD1 or TRBD2 (5 bases each). Germline V gene sequence: CDR1 SGHTA, CDR2 FQGNSA. V gave up 3 bases and J gave up 7 bases, with 15 bases separating them. The CDR3 has 14 amino acids. CDR3 residues: CASSFTGLQGTQYF. The DNA of the CDR3 is TGTGCCAGCAGCTTCACGGGGCTCCAGGGGACCCAGTACTTC.

V usage is TRBV11-2 and J usage is TRBJ2-3, with D hard to call. Trimming left V 8 bases short and J 13 bases short, with 13 bases between. Germline V gene data show CDR1 as SGHAT and CDR2 as FQNNGV. The CDR3 has 10 amino acids. CDR3 sequence: CASFGLVKYF. CDR3 DNA sequence: TGTGCCAGCTTTGGCTTAGTCAAGTATTTT.

This chain connects TRBV30 to TRBJ2-5; D may be TRBD1 (6 bases). The V end was cut by 3 bases, the J end by 4 bases, with 12 bases between. Germline-derived CDR1 and CDR2 are GTSNPN and SVGIG (reference sequence). The CDR3 spans 13 residues. This CDR3 reads CAWRRQDGETQYF. The CDR3 DNA is TGTGCCTGGAGGCGACAGGACGGAGAGACCCAGTACTTC.

This clone has only a few counts. J is TRBJ2-5 and V is TRBV7-2; D may be TRBD2 (6 bases). The CDR3 extends over 13 amino acids. The germline gives CDR1 SGHTA, CDR2 FQGNSA. V was pared by 1 base and J by 4 bases, with 7 bases between. This chain's CDR3 is CASSLGAGETQYF. In DNA, the CDR3 is TGTGCCAGCAGCTTAGGAGCGGGAGAGACCCAGTACTTC.

This rearrangement joins TRBV5-1 to TRBJ2-6; D may match TRBD1 or TRBD2 (5 bases each). CDR1 SGHRS and CDR2 YFSETQ come from the germline V gene. CDR3 length equals 17 residues. The ends were cut back, 0 bases at V and 0 bases at J, with 10 bases in the middle. In DNA, the CDR3 is TGCGCCAGCAGCTTGGTGGTCGGGACCTCTGGGGCCAACGTCCTGACTTTC. This encodes CASSLVVGTSGANVLTF.

This chain connects TRBV19 to TRBJ2-6, with a weak D call TRBD1 (6 bases). The CDR3 extends over 17 amino acids. The germline V gene encodes CDR1 LNHDA and CDR2 SQIVND (reference sequence). V shed 6 bases and J shed 0 bases, with 15 bases lying between them. The CDR3, as DNA: TGTGCCAGTAGAGGGGGAGAAGCCATCTCTGGGGCCAACGTCCTGACTTTC. Translated, it gives CASRGGEAISGANVLTF.

The chain couples TRBV9 to TRBJ1-1; D perhaps matches TRBD1 (5 bases). The length of the CDR3 is 15 residues. CDR1 and CDR2 from the germline V gene are SGDLS and YYNGEE. Trimming removed 3 bases at V and 0 bases at J, with 12 bases between. The CDR3 protein is CASSEGLGLNTEAFF. The CDR3 DNA follows: TGTGCCAGCAGCGAGGGACTCGGACTGAACACTGAAGCTTTCTTT.

This chain links TRBV4-1 with TRBJ2-1, with TRBD1 identical over 7 bases. The germline CDR1 and CDR2 sequences are MGHRA and YSYEKL. The CDR3 length is 15 residues. The junction had 8 bases not matched to a gene; V was cut back by 3 bases and J by 6 bases. CDR3: CASSHTGAGSNEQFF. CDR3 DNA sequence: TGCGCCAGCAGCCACACAGGGGCAGGGAGCAATGAGCAGTTCTTC.

This chain links TRBV25-1 with TRBJ1-1; D is undetermined. Germline assignment: CDR1 MGHDK and CDR2 SYGVNS. V was cut by 5 bases and J by 2 bases, with 12 bases left in between. The CDR3 is 14 residues long. The CDR3 here is CASSPRRGNTEAFF. Here the CDR3 DNA reads TGTGCCAGCAGTCCCCGACGGGGTAACACTGAAGCTTTCTTT.

The chain links TRBV9 to TRBJ1-3, with TRBD1 matching 8 bases. Germline V gives CDR1 SGDLS, CDR2 YYNGEE. The junction had 9 bases not matched to a gene; V was cut back by 4 bases and J by 0 bases. This CDR3 contains 17 residues. The CDR3 bases are TGTGCCAGCAGCCCGAGGGGACAGGAAAACTCTGGAAACACCATATATTTT. This translates into CASSPRGQENSGNTIYF. The variable domain in full, completed from reference TRBV9 and TRBJ1-3, reads DSGVTQTPKHLITATGQRVTLRCSPRSGDLSVYWYQQSLDQGLQFLIQYYNGEERAKGNILERFSAQQFPDLHSELNLSSLELGDSALYFCASSPRGQENSGNTIYFGEGSWLTVV.

This clone was found a few times. The genes are TRBV29-1 and TRBJ2-1; either TRBD1 or TRBD2 may fit D (6 bases each). There are 15 residues in the CDR3. CDR1 and CDR2 from the germline V gene are SQVTM and ANQGSEA. With 8 bases removed from V and 0 bases from J, the gap between germline ends came to 17 bases. CDR3 region: CSSARRGDSYNEQFF. The CDR3 nucleotides read TGCAGCAGCGCACGGAGGGGGGACTCCTACAATGAGCAGTTCTTC.

The genes are TRBV2 and TRBJ2-7, with 10 bases fitting TRBD2. With 6 bases clipped from V and 7 bases from J, the junction kept 12 bases outside the gene matches. Germline V gives CDR1 SNHLY, CDR2 FYNNEI. CDR3 length: 15 amino acids. For the CDR3, the DNA is TGTGCCAGCAGCCCCCGGAGCGGGAGGGCCCAGGAGCAGTACTTC. It translates to CASSPRSGRAQEQYF.

This clone was counted a few times. The chain joins TRBV25-1 to TRBJ2-2; D gene uncertain. The germline V and J ends were trimmed by 4 bases and 6 bases, with 18 bases remaining between them. Germline assignment: CDR1 MGHDK and CDR2 SYGVNS. There are 16 residues in the CDR3. The CDR3 DNA follows: TGTGCCAGCAGTGCAGATAGATCCCCAGGCGCCGGGGAGCTGTTTTTT. It translates to CASSADRSPGAGELFF.

The CDR3 is CASRKQGAGANVLTF. The CDR3 DNA is TGTGCCAGCAGGAAACAGGGGGCTGGGGCCAACGTCCTGACTTTC. The chain links TRBV27 to TRBJ2-6; 8 positions agree with TRBD1. The CDR3 totals 15 residues. CDR1 MNHEY and CDR2 SMNVEV come from the germline V gene (reference sequence). With 6 bases clipped from V and 2 bases from J, the junction kept 3 bases outside the gene matches.

This chain joins TRBV30 and TRBJ2-3; 8 bases match TRBD2. Germline V gene sequence: CDR1 GTSNPN, CDR2 SVGIG (reference sequence). The junction had 8 bases not matched to a gene; V was cut back by 0 bases and J by 0 bases. CDR3 size: 17 residues. CDR3 in amino acids: CAWSVREGRASTDTQYF. For the CDR3, the DNA is TGTGCCTGGAGTGTTCGGGAGGGCCGTGCTAGCACAGATACGCAGTATTTT. Full variable domain (missing parts from reference TRBV30 and TRBJ2-3): SQTIHQWPATLVQPVGSPLSLECTVEGTSNPNLYWYRQAAGRGLQLLFYSVGIGQISSEVPQNLSASRPQDRQFILSSKKLLLSDSGFYLCAWSVREGRASTDTQYFGPGTRLTVL.